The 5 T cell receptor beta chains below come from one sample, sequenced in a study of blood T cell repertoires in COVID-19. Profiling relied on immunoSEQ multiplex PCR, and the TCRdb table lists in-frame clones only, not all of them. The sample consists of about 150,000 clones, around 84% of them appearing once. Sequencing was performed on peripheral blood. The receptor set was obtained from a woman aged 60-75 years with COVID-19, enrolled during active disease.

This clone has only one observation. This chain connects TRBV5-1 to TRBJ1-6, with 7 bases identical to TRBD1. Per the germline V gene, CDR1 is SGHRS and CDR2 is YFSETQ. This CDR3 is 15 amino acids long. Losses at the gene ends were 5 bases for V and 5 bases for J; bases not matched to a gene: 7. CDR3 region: CASRQTGLDNSPLHF. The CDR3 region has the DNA TGCGCCAGCAGGCAGACAGGGTTGGATAATTCACCCCTCCACTTT.

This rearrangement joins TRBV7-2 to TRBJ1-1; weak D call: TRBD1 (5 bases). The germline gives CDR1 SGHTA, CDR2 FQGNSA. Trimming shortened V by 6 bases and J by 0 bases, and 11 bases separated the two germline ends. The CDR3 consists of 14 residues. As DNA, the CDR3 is TGTGCCAGCAGTTCGACAGTTCTGAACACTGAAGCTTTCTTT. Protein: CASSSTVLNTEAFF.

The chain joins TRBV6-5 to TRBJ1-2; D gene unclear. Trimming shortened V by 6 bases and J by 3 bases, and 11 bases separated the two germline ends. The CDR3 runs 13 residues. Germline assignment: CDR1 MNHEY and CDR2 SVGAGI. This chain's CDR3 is CASSDREYYGYTF. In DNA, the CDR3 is TGTGCCAGCAGCGATCGAGAATACTATGGCTACACCTTC.

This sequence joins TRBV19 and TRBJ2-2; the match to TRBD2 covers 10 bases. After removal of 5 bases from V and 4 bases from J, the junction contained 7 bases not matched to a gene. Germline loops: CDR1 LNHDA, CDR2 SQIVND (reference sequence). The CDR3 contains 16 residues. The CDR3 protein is CASSLPGLAPTGELFF. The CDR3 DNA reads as TGTGCCAGTAGTCTCCCGGGACTAGCGCCCACCGGGGAGCTGTTTTTT.

CDR3 in amino acids: CASSLSSSGNTIYF. Here the CDR3 DNA reads TGCGCCAGCAGCTTGTCGAGCTCTGGAAACACCATATATTTT. The chain joins TRBV5-1 to TRBJ1-3; D unclear. This CDR3 has 14 residues. The V end was cut by 1 base, the J end by 0 bases, with 5 bases between. CDR1 SGHRS and CDR2 YFSETQ come from the germline V gene.